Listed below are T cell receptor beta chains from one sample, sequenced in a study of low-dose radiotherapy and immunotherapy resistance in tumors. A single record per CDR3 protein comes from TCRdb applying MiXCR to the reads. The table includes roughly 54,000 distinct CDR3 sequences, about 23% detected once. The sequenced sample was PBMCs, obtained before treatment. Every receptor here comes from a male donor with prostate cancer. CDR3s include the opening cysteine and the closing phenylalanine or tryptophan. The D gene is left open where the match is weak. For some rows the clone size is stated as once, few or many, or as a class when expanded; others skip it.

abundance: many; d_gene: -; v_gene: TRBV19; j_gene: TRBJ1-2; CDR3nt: TGTGCCAGTAGTATGTCCCGGGGGGCTAACTATGGCTACACCTTC; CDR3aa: CASSMSRGANYGYTF
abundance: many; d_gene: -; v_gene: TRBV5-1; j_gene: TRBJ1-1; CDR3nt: TGCGCCAGCAGCGGAGCAATATGGGGAAACACTGAAGCTTTCTTT; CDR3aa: CASSGAIWGNTEAFF
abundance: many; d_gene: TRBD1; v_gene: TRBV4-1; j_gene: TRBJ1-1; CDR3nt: TGCGCCAGCAGCCAAGGCGCCAGGGGGCAGGGTGAGGCTTTCTTT; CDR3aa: CASSQGARGQGEAFF
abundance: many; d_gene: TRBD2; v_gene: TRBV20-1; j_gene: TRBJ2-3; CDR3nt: TGCAGCGCGGGAGCACCTGGCACAGATACGCAGTATTTT; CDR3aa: CSAGAPGTDTQYF
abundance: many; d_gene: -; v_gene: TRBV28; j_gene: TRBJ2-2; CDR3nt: TGTGCCAGCAGCCGTAGGACACTGGGGGTCACCGGGGAGCTGTTTTTT; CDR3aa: CASSRRTLGVTGELFF
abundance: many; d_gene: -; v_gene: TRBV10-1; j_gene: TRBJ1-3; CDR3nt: TGCGCCAGCAGTGAGTCGTTCGGATCAGGGGCTGGAAACACCATATATTTT; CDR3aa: CASSESFGSGAGNTIYF
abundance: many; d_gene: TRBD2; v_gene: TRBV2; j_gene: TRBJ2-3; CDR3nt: TGTGCCAGCAGTGAGGGGGGACTAGCGAGGGGCACAGATACGCAGTATTTT; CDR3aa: CASSEGGLARGTDTQYF
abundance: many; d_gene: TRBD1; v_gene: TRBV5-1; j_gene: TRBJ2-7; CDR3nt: TGCGCCAGCAGCTTGGGACAGGGCCCTTACGAGCAGTACTTC; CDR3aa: CASSLGQGPYEQYF
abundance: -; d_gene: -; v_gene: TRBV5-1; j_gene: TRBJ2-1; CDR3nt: TGCGCCAGCAGCTTGGATGGGGCCAGCTCCTACAATGAGCAGTTCTTC; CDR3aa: CASSLDGASSYNEQFF
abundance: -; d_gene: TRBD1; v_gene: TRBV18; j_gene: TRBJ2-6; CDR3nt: TGTGCCAGCGCGGAACAGGGGGCTTCAGGGGCCAACGTCCTGACTTTC; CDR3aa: CASAEQGASGANVLTF
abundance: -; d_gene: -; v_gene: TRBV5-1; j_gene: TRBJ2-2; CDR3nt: TGCGCCAGCAGCTCCGACACCCGGAGCGCGAACACCGGGGAGCTGTTTTTT; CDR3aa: CASSSDTRSANTGELFF
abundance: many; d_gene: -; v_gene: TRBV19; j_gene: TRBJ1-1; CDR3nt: TGTGCCAGTAGCCCCAAAAACACTGAAGCTTTCTTT; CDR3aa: CASSPKNTEAFF
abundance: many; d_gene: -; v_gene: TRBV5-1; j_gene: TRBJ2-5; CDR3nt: TGCGCCAGCAGCTGGTCGGACGCGGAGACCCAGTACTTC; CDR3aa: CASSWSDAETQYF
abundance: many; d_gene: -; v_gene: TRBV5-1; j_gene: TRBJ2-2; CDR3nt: TGCGCCAGCAGCCCAGGAGGGTACCGGCCCGGGGAGCTGTTTTTT; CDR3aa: CASSPGGYRPGELFF
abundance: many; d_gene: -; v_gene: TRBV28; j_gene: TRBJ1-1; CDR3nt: TGTGCCAGCCATGACAGGCTCCTTGAAGCTTTCTTT; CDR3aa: CASHDRLLEAFF
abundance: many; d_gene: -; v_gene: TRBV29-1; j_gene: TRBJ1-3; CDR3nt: TGCAGCGTTGACGCTTTAGCGGGAAACACCATATATTTT; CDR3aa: CSVDALAGNTIYF
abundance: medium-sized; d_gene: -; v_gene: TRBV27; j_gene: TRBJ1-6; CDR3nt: TGTGCCAGCAGTTTTGGCCAGCCCAATTCACCCCTCCACTTT; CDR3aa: CASSFGQPNSPLHF
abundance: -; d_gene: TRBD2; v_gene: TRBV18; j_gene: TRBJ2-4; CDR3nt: TGTGCCAGCTCCACGCCAGGGAGGGAAAACATTCAGTACTTC; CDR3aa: CASSTPGRENIQYF
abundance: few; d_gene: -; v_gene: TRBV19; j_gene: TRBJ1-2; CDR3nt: TGTGCCAGTAGTGGGGGATTTGGTGGCTACACCTTC; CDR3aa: CASSGGFGGYTF
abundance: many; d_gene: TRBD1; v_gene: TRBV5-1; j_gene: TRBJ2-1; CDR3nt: TGCGCCAGCAGCCTCGACCGTGGGACAGGGGGCTCTGAGCAGTTCTTC; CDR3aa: CASSLDRGTGGSEQFF
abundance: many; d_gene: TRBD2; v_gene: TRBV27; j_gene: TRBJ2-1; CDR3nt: TGTGCCAGCAGTTACGGGACTAGCGGGAGGGGAGGTGAGCAGTTCTTC; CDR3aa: CASSYGTSGRGGEQFF
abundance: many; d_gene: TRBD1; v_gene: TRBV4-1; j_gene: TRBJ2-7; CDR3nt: TGCGCCAGCAGCCAAGGACAGGGGGATTACGAGCAGTACTTC; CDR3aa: CASSQGQGDYEQYF
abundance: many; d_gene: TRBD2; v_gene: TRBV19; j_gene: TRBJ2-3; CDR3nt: TGTGCCAGTAGTTCCCAGCGGGGAGATACGCAGTATTTT; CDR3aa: CASSSQRGDTQYF
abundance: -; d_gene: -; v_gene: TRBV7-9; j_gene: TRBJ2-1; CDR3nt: TGTGCCAGCAGCTTATTATTCTCTGGCAATGAGCAGTTCTTC; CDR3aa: CASSLLFSGNEQFF
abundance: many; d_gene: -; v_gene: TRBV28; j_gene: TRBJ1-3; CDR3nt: TGTGCCAGCAGTTTGCGGGGGCTGAGCTCTGGAAACACCATATATTTT; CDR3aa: CASSLRGLSSGNTIYF
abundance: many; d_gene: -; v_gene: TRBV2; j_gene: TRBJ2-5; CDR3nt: TGTGCCAGCAGTGAATCGGGTAGCGAGAAGTACTTC; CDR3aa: CASSESGSEKYF
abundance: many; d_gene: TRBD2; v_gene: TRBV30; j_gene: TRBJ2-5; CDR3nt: TGTGCCTGGTCCCCTACTAGCGCCCTTCGAGAGACCCAGTACTTC; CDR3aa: CAWSPTSALRETQYF
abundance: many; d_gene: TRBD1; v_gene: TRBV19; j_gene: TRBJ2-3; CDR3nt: TGTGCCAGTAGCACCCCGGGACAGGGATTCACAGATACGCAGTATTTT; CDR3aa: CASSTPGQGFTDTQYF
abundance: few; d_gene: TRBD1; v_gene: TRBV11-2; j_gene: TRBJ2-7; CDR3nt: TGTGCCAGCAGCCCCATCCCGGGACAGGGAATCGAGCAGTACTTC; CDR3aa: CASSPIPGQGIEQYF
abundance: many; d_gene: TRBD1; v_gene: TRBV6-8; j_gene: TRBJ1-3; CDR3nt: TGTGCCAGCAGTTCAGCCGGGACAGGGGTTAGAAGTGCTGGAAACACCATATATTTT; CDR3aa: CASSSAGTGVRSAGNTIYF
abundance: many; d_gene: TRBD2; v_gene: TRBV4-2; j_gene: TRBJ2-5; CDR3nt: TGTGCCAGCAGCCACGGGACTAGCGAAGAGACCCAGTACTTC; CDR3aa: CASSHGTSEETQYF
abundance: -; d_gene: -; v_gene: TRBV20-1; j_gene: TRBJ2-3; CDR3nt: TGCAGTGCTAGGGGCCAAGGCACAGATACGCAGTATTTT; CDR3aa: CSARGQGTDTQYF
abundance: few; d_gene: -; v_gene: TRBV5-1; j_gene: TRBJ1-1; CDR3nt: TGTGCCAGCAGCTTGGAGAACCGGGACCCCAACACTGAAGCTTTCTTT; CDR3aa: CASSLENRDPNTEAFF
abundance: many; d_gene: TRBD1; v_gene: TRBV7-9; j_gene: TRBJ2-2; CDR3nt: TGTGCCAGTGAACAGGGGGCTGGCCACGGGGAGCTGTTTTTT; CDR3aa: CASEQGAGHGELFF
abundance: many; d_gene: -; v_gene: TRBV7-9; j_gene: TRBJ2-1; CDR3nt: TGTGCCAGCAGCTTGAATACTGAGCAGTTCTTC; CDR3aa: CASSLNTEQFF
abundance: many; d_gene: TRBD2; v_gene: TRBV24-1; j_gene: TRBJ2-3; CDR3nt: TGTGCCACCAGTGAGAGCGGGACTAGCGGGGAAGCGGAAGAAGACACAGATACGCAGTATTTT; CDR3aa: CATSESGTSGEAEEDTDTQYF
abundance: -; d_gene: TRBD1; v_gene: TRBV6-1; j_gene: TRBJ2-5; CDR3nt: TGTGCCAGCAGTCCCCGGGACAGGGGGAAGGAGACCCAGTACTTC; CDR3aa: CASSPRDRGKETQYF
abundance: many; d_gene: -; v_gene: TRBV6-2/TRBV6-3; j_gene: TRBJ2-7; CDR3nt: TGTGCCAGCAGTCACCCGGACGGCCCTTCGTACTTC; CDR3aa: CASSHPDGPSYF
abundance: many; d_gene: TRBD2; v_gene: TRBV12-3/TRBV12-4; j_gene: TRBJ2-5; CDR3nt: TGTGCCAGCAGTGCGGGAGGGCAAGAGACCCAGTACTTC; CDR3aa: CASSAGGQETQYF
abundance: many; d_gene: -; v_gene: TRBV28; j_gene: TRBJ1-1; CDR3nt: TGTGCCAGCAGTTTGGGACGGCTCTTTCAGAACACTGAAGCTTTCTTT; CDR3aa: CASSLGRLFQNTEAFF
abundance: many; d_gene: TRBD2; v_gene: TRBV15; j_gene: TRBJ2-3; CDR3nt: TGTGCCACCAGCAGTACCATCCTGACTAGCGAGAAATTATATACGCAGTATTTT; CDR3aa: CATSSTILTSEKLYTQYF
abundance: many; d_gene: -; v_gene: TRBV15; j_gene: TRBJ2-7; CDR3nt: TGTGCCACCAGCAGAGGACCGCCAGGGGTAAGGTACGAGCAGTACTTC; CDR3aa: CATSRGPPGVRYEQYF
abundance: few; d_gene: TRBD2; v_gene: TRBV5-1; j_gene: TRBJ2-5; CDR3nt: TGCGCCAGCAGCTCGGGGCGACTAGCGGGAAAAGAGACCCAGTACTTC; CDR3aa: CASSSGRLAGKETQYF
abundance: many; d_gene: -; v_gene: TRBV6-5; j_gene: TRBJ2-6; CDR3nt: TGTGCCAGCAGTCGACTAGAACCGGGACAGTTCTCTGGGGCCAACGTCCTGACTTTC; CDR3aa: CASSRLEPGQFSGANVLTF
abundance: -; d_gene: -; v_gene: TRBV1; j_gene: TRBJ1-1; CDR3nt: TGCACCAGCAGCCAAGGGGAGGACACTGAAGCTTTCTTT; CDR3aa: CTSSQGEDTEAFF
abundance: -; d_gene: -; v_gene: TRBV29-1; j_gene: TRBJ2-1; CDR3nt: TGCAGCGTGTCCTCTGCCAGGGCCAACTACAATGAGCAGTTCTTC; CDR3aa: CSVSSARANYNEQFF
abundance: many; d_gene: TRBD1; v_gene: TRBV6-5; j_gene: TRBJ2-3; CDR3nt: TGTGCCAGCAGTTACTCGGGGCAGGGGGCTGGCCGGGATACGCAGTATTTT; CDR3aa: CASSYSGQGAGRDTQYF